This T cell receptor (beta chain) comes out of a study of low-dose radiotherapy and immunotherapy resistance in tumors. Study overall: It was every two weeks, one day before radiation and immunotherapy, that intravenous cyclophosphamide 200 mg/m2 was given.

Per the germline V gene, CDR1 is SGHRS and CDR2 is YFSETQ. CDR3 size: 12 residues. After removal of 0 bases from V and 11 bases from J, the junction contained 4 bases not matched to a gene. TRAV- and TRBV-specific primers, spanning alpha and beta chains, primed first-strand cDNA. With a V-primer adapter and a constant-region primer, TCRs were amplified for 20 PCR cycles. Amplifying the isolated mRNA was done by in vitro transcription. TCRdb ran MiXCR on the reads and lists one entry per CDR3 protein. This table holds more than 50,000 distinct CDR3 sequences, about a quarter found once. As concerns this clonotype: Since a far larger clone is one base different, this is likely a read error.

The time point denotes: after trial treatment. Indicated treatment: LDRT plus nivolumab, ipilimumab, low-dose cyclophosphamide and aspirin (RACIN trial). The donors' regimen was nivolumab, ipilimumab, aspirin, low-dose cyclophosphamide and low-dose radiotherapy. The input for sequencing was PBMCs, taken after low-dose radiotherapy plus immunotherapy. The TCR comes from a male donor with prostate cancer. The V call is TRBV5-1, the J call TRBJ2-5; 7 nucleotides align to TRBD2. CDR3 in amino acids: CASSLGGGEQYF. For the CDR3, the DNA is TGCGCCAGCAGCTTGGGGGGGGGTGAGCAGTACTTC.